The rows below give T cell receptor beta chains drawn from one sample of a study of response to subunit inactivated influenza vaccine. TCRdb reprocessed the RT-PCR reads with MiXCR, giving one entry per CDR3 protein. The repertoire holds 500,000 to 550,000 distinct CDR3 sequences, with around 7.9% as singletons. Here the sequenced sample was PBMCs from blood, taken roughly 24 months after vaccination. The source of these receptors is a man between 50 and 70 years old who received an inactivated influenza vaccine. Both conserved end residues are part of each CDR3. The D gene is left open where the match is weak. Clone sizes are given selectively: once, few, many, or a class where the clone is expanded.

>few|TRBD2|TRBJ2-5|TRBV9
CASSVNAGLVTETQYF
TGTGCCAGCAGCGTGAACGCGGGACTAGTGACAGAGACCCAGTACTTC
>few|TRBD1|TRBJ1-1|TRBV30
CAWSMAGGPSEAFF
TGTGCCTGGAGTATGGCAGGGGGCCCATCTGAAGCTTTCTTT
>many|.|TRBJ2-3|TRBV12-3/TRBV12-4
CASTLGGHPSDTQYF
TGTGCCAGCACCCTGGGGGGCCATCCATCAGATACGCAGTATTTT
>.|.|TRBJ2-2|TRBV7-9
CASNPGEGQNTGELFF
TGTGCCAGCAACCCCGGCGAAGGCCAGAACACCGGGGAGCTGTTTTTT
>.|TRBD1|TRBJ2-1|TRBV4-1
CASSQDAGQGSREQFF
TGCGCCAGCAGCCAAGACGCGGGACAGGGCTCGCGGGAGCAGTTCTTC
>.|.|TRBJ2-6|TRBV12-3/TRBV12-4
CASRRTGSGANVLTF
TGTGCCAGCAGGCGAACAGGGTCTGGGGCCAACGTCCTGACTTTC
>few|.|TRBJ2-3|TRBV23-1
CASSTQGLPHTDTQYF
TGCGCCAGCAGTACACAGGGCTTGCCTCACACAGATACGCAGTATTTT
>.|.|TRBJ1-1|TRBV2
CASSGDRNTEAFF
TGTGCCAGCAGTGGCGACAGGAACACTGAAGCTTTCTTT
>.|.|TRBJ2-5|TRBV4-1
CASSQGLAQETQYF
TGCGCCAGCAGCCAAGGGCTAGCACAAGAGACCCAGTACTTC
>.|TRBD2|TRBJ2-7|TRBV7-8
CASSSSGNEQYF
TGTGCCAGCAGCTCTAGCGGGAACGAGCAGTACTTC
>many|TRBD1|TRBJ1-3|TRBV7-2
CASSSATGVGNTIYF
TGTGCCAGCAGCTCTGCGACAGGGGTGGGAAACACCATATATTTT
>few|TRBD1|TRBJ2-6|TRBV19
CASTPTGIGANVLTF
TGTGCCAGTACCCCGACAGGGATTGGGGCCAACGTCCTGACTTTC
>many|TRBD2|TRBJ2-1|TRBV28
CASSLAGGLGNEQFF
TGTGCCAGCAGTTTAGCGGGAGGGCTTGGCAATGAGCAGTTCTTC
>.|TRBD2|TRBJ2-1|TRBV30
CAWSGPGLSQFF
TGTGCCTGGAGTGGGCCGGGACTATCCCAGTTCTTC
>few|.|TRBJ1-1|TRBV6-1
CASSTPSENTEAFF
TGTGCCAGCAGTACCCCCTCAGAGAACACTGAAGCTTTCTTT
>many|.|TRBJ1-1|TRBV11-2
CASSLRRDGNTEAFF
TGTGCCAGCAGCTTACGACGCGACGGGAACACTGAAGCTTTCTTT
>.|TRBD1|TRBJ2-6|TRBV4-3
CASSQDLPDRAGANVLTF
TGCGCCAGCAGCCAAGATCTTCCCGACAGGGCCGGGGCCAACGTCCTGACTTTC
>many|.|TRBJ2-5|TRBV20-1
CSARDLASETQYF
TGCAGTGCTAGAGATCTGGCTAGCGAGACCCAGTACTTC